Here is one T cell receptor beta chain with its context. V was clipped by 4 bases and J by 3 bases, with 25 bases between them. CDR3 length: 18 amino acids. Germline V lookup: CDR1 SGHAT, CDR2 FQNNGV. The sample comes from a study of shared clonotypes between healthy human individuals. Method: immunoSEQ multiplex PCR; TCRdb's copy keeps in-frame clones and lacks some. The sample holds a few million clones, about 94% seen once. The TCR sequence derives from a man aged 18 to 29 in good health. The source material was naive CD4+ T cells sorted from blood. Described subset: CD45RA+ positively selected. V and J are TRBV11-2 and TRBJ2-7; maybe TRBD2 (5 bases). CDR3: CASSSPGLGSRTLYEQYF. Written as DNA, the CDR3 is TGTGCCAGCAGCTCTCCCGGGCTTGGGTCCCGGACTCTCTACGAGCAGTACTTC.